Presented here are 20 T cell receptor beta chains from one specimen sequenced in a study of cytomegalovirus exposure and HLA in healthy donors. The data were produced by immunoSEQ multiplex PCR, yet TCRdb's version contains in-frame clones alone and is incomplete. The repertoire holds 160,000 or so clones, with around nine tenths as singletons. The specimen sequenced was PBMCs. The receptor set was obtained from a woman aged 25 to 45 in good health and CMV-seronegative.

The gene calls are TRBV28 and TRBJ1-4; TRBD1 agrees at 7 bases. Germline V gives CDR1 MDHEN, CDR2 SYDVKM. J gave up 7 bases and V 6 bases, and 5 bases lay outside the gene matches. CDR3 length: 13 residues. The CDR3 bases are TGTGCCAGCAGGGCAGGGGGAGGTGAAAAACTGTTTTTT. This sequence encodes CASRAGGGEKLFF.

The V and J genes are TRBV7-2 and TRBJ2-3; perhaps TRBD2 as D (6 bases). This CDR3 has 15 amino acids. In germline, CDR1 is SGHTA, CDR2 FQGNSA. The V end lost 3 bases, the J end lost 1 base, and 11 bases lay between the germline ends. CDR3 in DNA: TGTGCCAGCAGCTTTCAGTCTAGCGGCACAGATACGCAGTATTTT. It codes for CASSFQSSGTDTQYF.

V usage is TRBV5-1 and J usage is TRBJ2-3, with D tentatively TRBD2 (5 bases). This CDR3 comprises 14 residues. CDR1 is SGHRS, CDR2 YFSETQ, per germline. Deletions cut 4 bases from V and 3 bases from J, with 12 bases between. The CDR3: CASSLGLATDTQYF. The CDR3 coding sequence is TGCGCCAGCAGCCTTGGACTTGCAACAGATACGCAGTATTTT.

The chain combines TRBV19 with TRBJ2-1, with TRBD2 identical over 9 bases. The junction had 9 bases not matched to a gene; V was cut back by 2 bases and J by 10 bases. The germline CDR1 and CDR2 sequences are LNHDA and SQIVND (reference sequence). The CDR3 extends over 15 amino acids. The chain's CDR3 is CASSITGTSLQEQFF. DNA of the CDR3: TGTGCCAGTAGTATAACCGGGACTAGCCTTCAGGAGCAGTTCTTC.

V is TRBV7-2 and J is TRBJ1-2, with a possible D match to TRBD1 (6 bases). The CDR3 sequence is 15 residues long. Germline assignment: CDR1 SGHTA and CDR2 FQGNSA. Trimming shortened V by 4 bases and J by 3 bases, and 15 bases separated the two germline ends. The CDR3 coding sequence is TGTGCCAGCAGCTACGGGGGGGGCTCTTACTATGGCTACACCTTC. Protein: CASSYGGGSYYGYTF.

The chain recombines TRBV5-6 with TRBJ1-1; D may be TRBD1 (5 bases). Germline lookup yields CDR1 SGHDT and CDR2 YYEEEE. Trimming left V 0 bases short and J 0 bases short, with 6 bases between. This CDR3 is 14 amino acids long. The CDR3 spells CASSLGTMNTEAFF. The CDR3, as DNA: TGTGCCAGCAGCTTGGGGACAATGAACACTGAAGCTTTCTTT.

The genes are TRBV6-6 and TRBJ1-2, with a tentative D call TRBD1 (6 bases). CDR1 and CDR2 (germline): MNHNY, SVGAGI (reference sequence). Trimming removed 0 bases at V and 8 bases at J, with 13 bases between. CDR3 length: 14 amino acids. The CDR3 DNA sequence: TGTGCCAGCAGTTACTCAGGGGGGGGAAGGGGCTACACCTTC. Protein: CASSYSGGGRGYTF.

Here the CDR3 DNA reads TGTGCCAGTAGTATCGATCGGGGGACGGGCGGAAACACCATATATTTT. It codes for CASSIDRGTGGNTIYF. The chain uses TRBV19 and TRBJ1-3; possibly TRBD1 for D (5 bases). V was trimmed by 3 bases and J by 4 bases, leaving 16 bases between them. CDR3 size: 16 residues. Germline CDR1 and CDR2: LNHDA and SQIVND (reference sequence).

The V call is TRBV15, the J call TRBJ1-2, with D perhaps matching TRBD1 (5 bases). Germline V CDR1 and CDR2: LNHNV, YYDKDF (reference sequence). Trimming removed 4 bases from V and 8 bases from J, with 17 bases in between. This CDR3 has 14 residues. CDR3 nucleotide sequence: TGTGCCACCAGCAAAGACAGAGGACTCGGCGGCTACACCTTC. Its translation is CATSKDRGLGGYTF.

The rearrangement joins TRBV6-5 to TRBJ2-7; D is unclear. The CDR3 extends over 15 amino acids. The germline V and J ends were trimmed by 5 bases and 0 bases, with 14 bases remaining between them. Germline CDR1 reads MNHEY; CDR2 reads SVGAGI. Written as DNA, the CDR3 is TGTGCCAGCAGTCTACCTCGCGGCAGCTCCTACGAGCAGTACTTC. Protein: CASSLPRGSSYEQYF.

The CDR3 DNA is TGCGCCAGCAGCTTGGCCGAGGGGGGGGGACTGTTTTTT. Translation: CASSLAEGGGLFF. The chain has TRBV5-1 and TRBJ1-4, with TRBD1 as a possible D gene (6 bases). CDR3 length: 13 residues. V was cut by 0 bases and J by 13 bases, with 13 bases left in between. The germline V gene has CDR1 SGHRS and CDR2 YFSETQ.

The chain recombines TRBV18 with TRBJ1-2; 12 positions agree with TRBD1. The germline V gene has CDR1 KGHSH and CDR2 LQKENI. CDR3 size: 15 residues. With 5 bases clipped from V and 5 bases from J, the junction kept 6 bases outside the gene matches. The CDR3: CASSTGTGGQYGYTF. Written as DNA, the CDR3 is TGTGCCAGCTCAACCGGGACAGGGGGCCAATATGGCTACACCTTC.

Only one count was recorded for this clone. The V and J genes are TRBV30 and TRBJ1-4; perhaps TRBD1 as D (6 bases). Trimming cost V 0 bases and J 8 bases, with 16 bases left between them. The germline V gene encodes CDR1 GTSNPN and CDR2 SVGIG (reference sequence). The CDR3 totals 15 residues. DNA of the CDR3: TGTGCCTGGAGTGTATCCTCGCTTAGGGGGGAAAAACTGTTTTTT. Protein product: CAWSVSSLRGEKLFF.

This clone was counted only a few times. The chain carries TRBV6-6 and TRBJ2-3; 8 bases agree with TRBD2. The CDR3 is made up of 15 amino acids. Germline loops: CDR1 MNHNY, CDR2 SVGAGI (reference sequence). The trim removed 6 bases at V and 0 bases at J, leaving 5 bases unmatched. The CDR3 protein is CASRGTRSSTDTQYF. In nucleotides, the CDR3 is TGTGCCAGCAGAGGGACTAGGTCTAGCACAGATACGCAGTATTTT.

The V call is TRBV7-9, the J call TRBJ2-2; D is undetermined. Trimming pared 5 bases from V and 1 base from J, leaving 8 bases between. The CDR3 has 14 amino acids. The germline CDR1 and CDR2 sequences are SEHNR and FQNEAQ (reference sequence). CDR3 protein: CASSARQNTGELFF. The CDR3 nucleotides are TGTGCCAGCAGCGCCAGACAGAACACCGGGGAGCTGTTTTTT.

The chain recombines TRBV27 with TRBJ2-7; 8 bases align to TRBD1. Looked up from germline, CDR1 is MNHEY and CDR2 is SMNVEV (reference sequence). This CDR3 has 13 amino acids. The V gene end was trimmed by 3 bases and the J gene end by 5 bases; junction bases not matched to a gene: 3. CDR3 nucleotide sequence: TGTGCCAGCAGTTTGACAGGGGCTAACGAGCAGTACTTC. This translates into CASSLTGANEQYF.

This chain links TRBV5-1 with TRBJ2-6, with D hard to call. Germline CDR1 is SGHRS and CDR2 is YFSETQ. The CDR3 has 15 amino acids. V was clipped by 4 bases and J by 0 bases, with 8 bases between them. CDR3 DNA: TGCGCCAGCAGCCCAGGCGACTCTGGGGCCAACGTCCTGACTTTC. This sequence encodes CASSPGDSGANVLTF.

The chain is built from TRBV18 and TRBJ1-2, with D perhaps TRBD1 (6 bases). The V and J ends lost 4 bases and 5 bases respectively, with 20 bases between them. Germline CDR1 is KGHSH and CDR2 is LQKENI. The CDR3 covers 16 residues. The CDR3 region has the DNA TGTGCCAGCTCACGGATGGTATCACAGGGATTTTATGGCTACACCTTC. This sequence encodes CASSRMVSQGFYGYTF.

The CDR3 coding sequence is TGCGCCAGCAGCCCTGCGGGGGGCCTCTGGGAGACCCAGTACTTC. As protein: CASSPAGGLWETQYF. The chain joins TRBV5-1 to TRBJ2-5, with TRBD2 matching over 8 bases. Germline V gives CDR1 SGHRS, CDR2 YFSETQ. This CDR3 is 15 amino acids long. V dropped 4 bases and J dropped 5; count of bases not matched to a gene: 10.

This sequence joins TRBV5-1 and TRBJ2-7; 8 nucleotides line up with TRBD1. The length of the CDR3 is 12 residues. The V and J ends lost 0 bases and 7 bases, in that order; junction bases with no gene match: 0. Germline V CDR1 and CDR2: SGHRS, YFSETQ. The CDR3 here is CASSLGQGEQYF. CDR3 sequence (DNA): TGCGCCAGCAGCTTGGGACAGGGGGAGCAGTACTTC.